This paragraph reports one T cell receptor beta chain. Its antigen is currently unknown. The CDR3 totals 16 residues. CDR1 MNHNY and CDR2 SVGAGI come from the germline V gene (reference sequence). The V gene lost 2 bases and the J gene lost 1 base, with 15 bases spanning the gap. The method was immunoSEQ multiplex PCR; TCRdb's version includes in-frame clones alone and lacks a portion of them. The table has roughly 87,000 clones, less than 95% seen once; the top ten hold 6.5% to 8.5%. This sample was taken from a study of OX40 agonist ivuxolimab in advanced cancers. In the study overall: From 23 to 79 years was the age range, with a mean of around 54 years, and around 83% were male.

Broader study findings: Part of the nonresponder group also had normalized T-cell clonal expansion that was low.

V usage is TRBV6-6 and J usage is TRBJ2-7, with a possible D match to TRBD2 (6 bases). This receptor was obtained from an adult with an advanced solid tumor such as melanoma, head and neck, liver or kidney cancer. Source: CD4+ or CD8+ T cells sorted from blood, taken in a trial of the OX40 agonist ivuxolimab. CDR3 sequence (DNA): TGTGCCAGCAGTTACCCCACCCGGGACTCTTCCTACGAGCAGTACTTC. It translates to CASSYPTRDSSYEQYF.